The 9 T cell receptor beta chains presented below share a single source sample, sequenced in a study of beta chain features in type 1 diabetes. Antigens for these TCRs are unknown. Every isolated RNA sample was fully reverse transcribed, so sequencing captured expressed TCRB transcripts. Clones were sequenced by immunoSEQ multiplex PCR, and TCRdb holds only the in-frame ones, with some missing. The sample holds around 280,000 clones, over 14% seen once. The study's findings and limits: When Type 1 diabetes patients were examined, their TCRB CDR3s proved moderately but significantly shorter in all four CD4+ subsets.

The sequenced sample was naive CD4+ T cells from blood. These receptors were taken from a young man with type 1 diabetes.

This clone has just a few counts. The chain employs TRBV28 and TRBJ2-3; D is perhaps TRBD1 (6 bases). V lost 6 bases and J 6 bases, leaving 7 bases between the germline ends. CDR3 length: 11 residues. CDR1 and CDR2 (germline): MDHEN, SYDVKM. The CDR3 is CASSTGDTQYF. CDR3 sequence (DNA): TGTGCCAGCAGCACAGGGGATACGCAGTATTTT.

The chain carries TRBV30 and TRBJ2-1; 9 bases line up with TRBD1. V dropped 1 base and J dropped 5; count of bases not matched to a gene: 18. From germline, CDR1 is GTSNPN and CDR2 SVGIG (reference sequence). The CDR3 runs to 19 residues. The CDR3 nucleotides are TGTGCCTGGAGTGGACTCCACCGGGACAGGGTAACTTCCAACAATGAGCAGTTCTTC. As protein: CAWSGLHRDRVTSNNEQFF.

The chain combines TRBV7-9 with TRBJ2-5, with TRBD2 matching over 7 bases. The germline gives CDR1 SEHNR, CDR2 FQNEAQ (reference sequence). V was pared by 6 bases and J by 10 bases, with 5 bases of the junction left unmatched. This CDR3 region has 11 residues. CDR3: CASSGGVDQYF. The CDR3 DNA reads TGTGCCAGCAGTGGGGGGGTGGACCAGTACTTC.

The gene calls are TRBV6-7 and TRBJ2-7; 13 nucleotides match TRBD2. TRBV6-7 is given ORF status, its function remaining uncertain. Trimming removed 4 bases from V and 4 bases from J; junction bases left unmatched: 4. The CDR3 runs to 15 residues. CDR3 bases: TGTGCCAGCAGTTGGCAGACTAGCGGGGGGTACGAGCAGTACTTC. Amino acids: CASSWQTSGGYEQYF.

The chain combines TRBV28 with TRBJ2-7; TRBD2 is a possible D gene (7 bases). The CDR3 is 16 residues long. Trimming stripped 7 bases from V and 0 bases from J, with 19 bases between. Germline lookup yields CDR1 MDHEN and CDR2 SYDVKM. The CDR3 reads CASTPGGGPSSYEQYF. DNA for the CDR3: TGTGCCAGCACTCCTGGGGGGGGCCCGAGCTCCTACGAGCAGTACTTC. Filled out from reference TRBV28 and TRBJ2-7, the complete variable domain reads DVKVTQSSRYLVKRTGEKVFLECVQDMDHENMFWYRQDPGLGLRLIYFSYDVKMKEKGDIPEGYSVSREKKERFSLILESASTNQTSMYLCASTPGGGPSSYEQYFGPGTRLTVT.

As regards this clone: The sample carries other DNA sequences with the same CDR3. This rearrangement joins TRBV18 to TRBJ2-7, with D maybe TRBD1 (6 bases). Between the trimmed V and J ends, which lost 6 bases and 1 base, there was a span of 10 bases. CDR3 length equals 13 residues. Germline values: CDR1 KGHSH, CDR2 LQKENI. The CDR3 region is CASSPGQSYEQYF. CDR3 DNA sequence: TGTGCCAGCTCGCCGGGACAATCCTACGAGCAGTACTTC. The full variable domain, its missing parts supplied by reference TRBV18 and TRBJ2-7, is NAGVMQNPRHLVRRRGQEARLRCSPMKGHSHVYWYRQLPEEGLKFMVYLQKENIIDESGMPKERFSAEFPKEGPSILRIQQVVRGDSAAYFCASSPGQSYEQYFGPGTRLTVT.

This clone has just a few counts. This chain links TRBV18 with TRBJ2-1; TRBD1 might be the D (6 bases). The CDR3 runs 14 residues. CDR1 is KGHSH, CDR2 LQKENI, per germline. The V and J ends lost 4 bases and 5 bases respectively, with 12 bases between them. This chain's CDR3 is CASSLRSGDNEQFF. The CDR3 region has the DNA TGTGCCAGCTCACTCCGGTCAGGGGACAATGAGCAGTTCTTC.

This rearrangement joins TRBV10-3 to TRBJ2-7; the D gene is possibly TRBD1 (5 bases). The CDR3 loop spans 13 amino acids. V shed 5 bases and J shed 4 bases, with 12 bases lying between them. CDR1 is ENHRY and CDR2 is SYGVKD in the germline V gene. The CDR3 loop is CAISQGAEYEQYF. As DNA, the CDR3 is TGTGCCATCAGTCAAGGGGCGGAATACGAGCAGTACTTC.

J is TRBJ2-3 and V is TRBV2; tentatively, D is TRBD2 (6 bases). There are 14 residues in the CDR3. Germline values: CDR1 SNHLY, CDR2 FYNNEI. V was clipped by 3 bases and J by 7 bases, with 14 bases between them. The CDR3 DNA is TGTGCCAGCAGTGATGGGGCAGGGAGGAATACGCAGTATTTT. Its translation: CASSDGAGRNTQYF.